This T cell receptor (beta chain) was obtained from a study of PD-1 blockade in classical Hodgkin lymphoma. Study context: Patients were dosed intravenously with nivolumab at 3 mg/kg every 2 weeks. Study-wide results and caveats: The origin of the repertoire differences remains undefined, with disease activity or prior therapy as possible causes. Before treatment, TCR diversity in newly diagnosed patients was reportedly lower than in healthy donors. Nivolumab initiation under 1 year post-ASCT meant exclusion.

Every single patient, without exception, relapsed after autologous stem cell transplantation, and brentuximab vedotin exposure varied. Purification of CD4+ T cells from thawed PBMCs was performed via magnetic negative selection. Method: immunoSEQ multiplex PCR; TCRdb's copy keeps in-frame clones and lacks some. The data show around 23,000 clones, 80% to 85% seen once. The V and J ends lost 1 base and 10 bases respectively, with 8 bases between them. Germline CDR1 reads SGHDN; CDR2 reads FVKESK. This CDR3 region has 13 residues. Notes on this clone: Its antigen is unidentified.

The sample consisted of CD4+ T cells from blood, taken at baseline. This TCR was recovered from a human donor with classical Hodgkin lymphoma. The rearrangement uses TRBV14 and TRBJ1-6; D uncertain. DNA of the CDR3: TGTGCCAGCAGCCAAGTAGGGAACTCACCCCTCCACTTT. Protein: CASSQVGNSPLHF.